These 24 T cell receptor beta chains share one sample of origin, sequenced in a study of blood T cell repertoires in COVID-19. The method was immunoSEQ multiplex PCR; TCRdb's version includes in-frame clones alone and lacks a portion of them. The sample has about 210,000 clones, 65% to 85% seen once; the top ten hold less than 3%. Sequencing was carried out using peripheral blood. The source of these receptors is a man between 45 and 60 years old with active or convalescent COVID-19.

The rearrangement joins TRBV7-8 to TRBJ2-3; D may be TRBD2 (7 bases). The CDR3 consists of 15 residues. Trimming pared 5 bases from V and 2 bases from J, leaving 14 bases between. Germline V gene lookup returns CDR1 SGHVS and CDR2 FQNEAQ. DNA of the CDR3: TGTGCCAGCAGCCTAGGGGGGGGCCTCACAGATACGCAGTATTTT. This sequence encodes CASSLGGGLTDTQYF. Filled out from reference TRBV7-8 and TRBJ2-3, the complete variable domain reads GAGVSQSPRYKVAKRGQDVALRCDPISGHVSLFWYQQALGQGPEFLTYFQNEAQLDKSGLPSDRFFAERPEGSVSTLKIQRTQQEDSAVYLCASSLGGGLTDTQYFGPGTRLTVL.

In regard to this clone: This sample includes further DNA sequences coding for the same CDR3. The rearrangement uses TRBV28 and TRBJ2-1; possibly TRBD2 for D (5 bases). CDR3 length: 12 amino acids. V shed 9 bases and J shed 0 bases, with 6 bases lying between them. Germline assignment: CDR1 MDHEN and CDR2 SYDVKM. This CDR3 is CASGSSYNEQFF. CDR3 nucleotides: TGTGCCAGTGGGAGCTCCTACAATGAGCAGTTCTTC. The full variable domain, rest sourced from reference TRBV28 and TRBJ2-1, is DVKVTQSSRYLVKRTGEKVFLECVQDMDHENMFWYRQDPGLGLRLIYFSYDVKMKEKGDIPEGYSVSREKKERFSLILESASTNQTSMYLCASGSSYNEQFFGPGTRLTVL.

CDR3 sequence reads: CASRRTSITGELFF. In DNA, the CDR3 is TGCGCCAGCAGGAGGACTAGCATAACCGGGGAGCTGTTTTTT. The chain employs TRBV5-1 and TRBJ2-2; 8 nucleotides line up with TRBD2. The CDR3 runs 14 residues. Germline-derived CDR1 and CDR2 are SGHRS and YFSETQ. V lost 5 bases to trimming and J lost 5 bases; unmatched junction nucleotides: 5.

The gene calls are TRBV28 and TRBJ2-7, with TRBD1 identical over 10 bases. With 3 bases clipped from V and 2 bases from J, the junction kept 4 bases outside the gene matches. The CDR3 consists of 15 residues. Looked up from germline, CDR1 is MDHEN and CDR2 is SYDVKM. This chain's CDR3 is CASSLTGTGAYEQYF. The CDR3 DNA follows: TGTGCCAGCAGTTTGACCGGGACAGGGGCCTACGAGCAGTACTTC.

The chain links TRBV3-1 (or the pseudogene TRBV3-2) to TRBJ2-5; 8 bases are a match to TRBD1. This CDR3 has 16 residues. With V trimmed by 2 bases and J by 4 bases, 9 bases remained unmatched. Germline V CDR1 and CDR2: LGHDT, YNNKEL (reference sequence). CDR3 nucleotides: TGTGCCAGCAGCCAACCCCCGACAGGGGTTTTAGAGACCCAGTACTTC. The encoded protein is CASSQPPTGVLETQYF.

The chain is built from TRBV5-1 and TRBJ2-5, with D unclear. CDR1 is SGHRS and CDR2 is YFSETQ in the germline V gene. The CDR3 has 16 residues. Between the trimmed V and J ends, which lost 1 base and 5 bases, there was a span of 18 bases. The DNA of the CDR3 is TGCGCCAGCAGCTTGTTGTCGACGTTTATCGGGGAGACCCAGTACTTC. It specifies CASSLLSTFIGETQYF.

The chain employs TRBV6-1 and TRBJ1-3, with 10 bases that match TRBD1. Germline-derived CDR1 and CDR2 are MNHNS and SASEGT. The CDR3 totals 16 residues. The trim removed 1 base at V and 0 bases at J, leaving 0 bases unmatched. The CDR3 region is CASSEGQGASGNTIYF. The CDR3 DNA reads TGTGCCAGCAGTGAAGGACAGGGGGCCTCTGGAAACACCATATATTTT.

A note on this clone: Germline and junction disagree at one end, which may indicate a read error. The CDR3 loop reads CASSQRQGAQGTQYF. The DNA of the CDR3 is TGTGCCAGCTCACAAAGACAGGGGGCGCAAGGGACCCAGTACTTC. The rearrangement uses TRBV18 and TRBJ2-5; 10 nucleotides line up with TRBD1. The CDR3 has 15 residues. The germline CDR1 and CDR2 sequences are KGHSH and LQKENI.

This chain joins TRBV27 and TRBJ2-7; TRBD1 is a possible D gene (6 bases). Germline V CDR1 and CDR2: MNHEY, SMNVEV (reference sequence). This CDR3 region has 13 residues. V lost 2 bases and J lost 3, with 8 bases in between. DNA for the CDR3: TGTGCCAGCAGTTTAGGGGGCGGCTACGAGCAGTACTTC. It is translated as CASSLGGGYEQYF.

The V gene is TRBV6-5, the J gene TRBJ2-7; 10 nucleotides match TRBD2. The CDR3 is 14 residues long. Unmatched junction bases numbered 5, after V lost 8 bases and J lost 1 base. The germline V gene encodes CDR1 MNHEY and CDR2 SVGAGI. The CDR3 reads CASSGSGGSYEQYF. The CDR3 nucleotides read TGTGCCAGCTCTGGTAGCGGGGGGTCCTACGAGCAGTACTTC.

V is TRBV11-2 and J is TRBJ2-2; 8 bases align to TRBD2. Trimming removed 1 base from V and 6 bases from J; junction bases left unmatched: 10. Germline V gives CDR1 SGHAT, CDR2 FQNNGV. The CDR3 is 17 residues long. The DNA for the CDR3 is TGTGCCAGCAGCTTAGCGGGGGGGGCCCTAGCAGCCGGGGAGCTGTTTTTT. It translates to CASSLAGGALAAGELFF. Full variable domain (missing parts from reference TRBV11-2 and TRBJ2-2): EAGVAQSPRYKIIEKRQSVAFWCNPISGHATLYWYQQILGQGPKLLIQFQNNGVVDDSQLPKDRFSAERLKGVDSTLKIQPAKLEDSAVYLCASSLAGGALAAGELFFGEGSRLTVL.

This clone appeared once. V and J are TRBV6-5 and TRBJ2-7, with D maybe TRBD2 (6 bases). The CDR3 loop spans 15 amino acids. The V gene lost 4 bases and the J gene lost 0 bases, with 13 bases spanning the gap. CDR1 is MNHEY, CDR2 SVGAGI, per germline. This CDR3 reads CASSSRDVHSYEQYF. As DNA, the CDR3 is TGTGCCAGCAGTTCGCGGGACGTCCACTCCTACGAGCAGTACTTC.

The chain uses TRBV3-1 (or the pseudogene TRBV3-2) and TRBJ1-4; weak D call: TRBD1 (6 bases). V lost 1 base and J lost 10, with 16 bases in between. The CDR3 spans 15 residues. Per germline, CDR1 LGHDT and CDR2 YNNKEL (reference sequence). This CDR3 reads CASSQVPGVGGKLFF. The CDR3 DNA reads as TGTGCCAGCAGCCAAGTCCCAGGGGTGGGCGGAAAACTGTTTTTT.

The CDR3 reads CASGGQNTDTQYF. The CDR3 DNA sequence: TGTGCCAGCGGGGGACAGAACACAGATACGCAGTATTTT. This rearrangement joins TRBV6-4 to TRBJ2-3, with 7 bases fitting TRBD1. The CDR3 runs 13 residues. Germline CDR1 and CDR2: MRHNA and SNTAGT. With V trimmed by 8 bases and J by 2 bases, 4 bases remained unmatched.

The CDR3 reads CASTPLGQGADGYTF. In DNA form, the CDR3 reads TGCGCCAGTACTCCATTGGGACAGGGGGCGGATGGCTACACCTTC. The genes are TRBV10-2 and TRBJ1-2; 12 bases agree with TRBD1. The germline V gene encodes CDR1 WSHSY and CDR2 SAAADI. J was trimmed by 6 bases and V by 9 bases; bases with no gene match: 11. The CDR3 totals 15 residues.

The chain uses TRBV27 and TRBJ2-1; 9 nucleotides agree with TRBD1. Trimming cost V 11 bases and J 10 bases; bases outside gene matches: 12. The CDR3 loop spans 13 amino acids. The germline CDR1 and CDR2 sequences are MNHEY and SMNVEV (reference sequence). Here the CDR3 DNA reads TGTGCCGTAGGGACAGGGTCCCTCAAAGAGCAGTTCTTC. It yields the protein CAVGTGSLKEQFF.

The rearrangement joins TRBV5-6 to TRBJ1-2, with D unresolved. CDR1 and CDR2 from the germline V gene are SGHDT and YYEEEE. Trimming removed 3 bases at V and 8 bases at J, with 8 bases between. The CDR3 consists of 11 residues. The CDR3 here is CASSWRLGYTF. The CDR3 DNA follows: TGTGCCAGCAGCTGGCGACTCGGCTACACCTTC.

This chain connects TRBV9 to TRBJ1-1; maybe TRBD1 (6 bases). This CDR3 has 16 residues. V gave up 0 bases and J gave up 5 bases, with 17 bases separating them. Germline CDR1 is SGDLS and CDR2 is YYNGEE. Here the CDR3 reads CASSVATGQLGTEAFF. The CDR3 nucleotides read TGTGCCAGCAGCGTAGCTACAGGGCAGCTGGGGACTGAAGCTTTCTTT.

The genes are TRBV5-4 and TRBJ1-1; 7 nucleotides align to TRBD1. V trimming: 6 bases; J trimming: 0 bases; junction bases outside the gene matches: 17. Germline V gives CDR1 SGHNT, CDR2 YYREEE (reference sequence). The CDR3 length is 18 residues. The CDR3 DNA sequence: TGTGCCAGCACCCCCGACGGGACAGCTTTTTTCATGAACACTGAAGCTTTCTTT. Amino acids: CASTPDGTAFFMNTEAFF.

This clone was recorded once. The chain combines TRBV19 with TRBJ1-5; D unclear. Germline lookup yields CDR1 LNHDA and CDR2 SQIVND (reference sequence). CDR3 length: 11 residues. V lost 5 bases, J lost 11 bases, and 10 bases lay in between. CDR3 protein: CASSETAAQHF. CDR3 bases: TGTGCCAGTAGTGAGACGGCGGCCCAGCATTTT.

This clone was seen once. The chain couples TRBV11-3 to TRBJ2-7; TRBD1 might be the D (5 bases). The germline gives CDR1 SGHNT, CDR2 YENEEA. CDR3 size: 13 residues. V lost 1 base and J lost 5, with 9 bases in between. The DNA of the CDR3 is TGTGCCAGCAGCTTAGCTAGGGGCGACGAGCAGTACTTC. The encoded protein is CASSLARGDEQYF.

V usage is TRBV2 and J usage is TRBJ1-6; possibly TRBD1 for D (6 bases). Trimming left V 9 bases short and J 2 bases short, with 14 bases between. The CDR3 length is 15 residues. CDR1 SNHLY and CDR2 FYNNEI come from the germline V gene. CDR3 nucleotides: TGTGCCAGTACAGGGATTAGCACCTATAATTCACCCCTCCACTTT. Its protein product is CASTGISTYNSPLHF.

The CDR3 sequence: CASSLARVNSPLHF. The CDR3 coding sequence is TGTGCCAGCAGCTTAGCCCGGGTCAATTCACCCCTCCACTTT. V is TRBV11-2 and J is TRBJ1-6; D is ambiguous. The CDR3 loop spans 14 amino acids. CDR1 is SGHAT and CDR2 is FQNNGV in the germline V gene. Deletions cut 1 base from V and 7 bases from J, with 8 bases between.

The rearrangement links TRBV6-5 to TRBJ1-6, with TRBD1 as a possible D gene (6 bases). The V gene's germline CDR1 is MNHEY and CDR2 SVGAGI. The CDR3 covers 13 residues. The V end lost 8 bases, the J end lost 7 bases, and 12 bases lay between the germline ends. The CDR3 sequence is CASGGGGNSPLHF. CDR3 coding DNA: TGTGCCAGCGGAGGGGGGGGCAATTCACCCCTCCACTTT.